This TCR beta chain is from a study of shared clonotypes between healthy human individuals. CDR1 is SGHRS, CDR2 YFSETQ, per germline. This CDR3 spans 11 amino acids. With 7 bases removed from V and 0 bases from J, the gap between germline ends came to 4 bases. The assay was immunoSEQ multiplex PCR, and TCRdb's table has in-frame clones only and misses some. The sample includes 1.4 million or so clones, around 98.5% of them seen just once. Notes on this clone: The sample contains more than one DNA sequence encoding this CDR3.

The gene calls are TRBV5-1 and TRBJ1-1; D not certain. The sequenced material came from naive CD4+ T cells sorted from blood. The subset: CD45RA+ positively selected. The TCR originated in a man aged 30-40 years in good health. The CDR3 loop reads CASRLNTEAFF. In nucleotides, the CDR3 is TGCGCCAGCCGGCTGAACACTGAAGCTTTCTTT.